This passage covers 9 T cell receptor beta chains from one sample sequenced in a study of human T cells and chemical hapten exposure. A single record per CDR3 protein comes from TCRdb applying MiXCR to the RACE reads. The profile shows fewer than 55,000 distinct CDR3 sequences, roughly a tenth of them singletons. Regarding time point: patch test 3, about 24 weeks after DPC sensitization. Treatment given: therapeutic diphenylcyclopropenone sensitization with weekly scalp DPC. The sequencing used whole blood, collected in connection with sensitization to the hapten diphenylcyclopropenone (DPC). Source of these receptors: a woman aged 35 to 49 with alopecia areata. Some clones in this sample may be carry-over from other donors' samples.

The chain links TRBV12-3 or TRBV12-4 to TRBJ2-2; D call uncertain. Trimming took off 7 bases at V and 6 bases at J, with 9 bases between the two ends. The CDR3 runs 12 residues. CDR3 region: CASTSAPGELFF. CDR3 nucleotide sequence: TGTGCCAGCACCTCAGCCCCCGGGGAGCTGTTTTTT.

J is TRBJ2-7 and V is TRBV6-5; D is uncertain. Germline V gene lookup returns CDR1 MNHEY and CDR2 SVGAGI. V lost 6 bases and J lost 2, with 11 bases in between. This CDR3 is 13 amino acids long. CDR3 sequence: CASRQTGTYEQYF. The DNA of the CDR3 is TGTGCCAGCAGACAGACCGGCACCTACGAGCAGTACTTC.

The V call is TRBV7-2, the J call TRBJ1-6; D gene ambiguous. The CDR3 loop spans 14 amino acids. Per the germline V gene, CDR1 is SGHTA and CDR2 is FQGNSA. Trimming pared 2 bases from V and 7 bases from J, leaving 9 bases between. CDR3 coding DNA: TGTGCCAGCAGCTTACCCCAGCAGAATTCACCCCTCCACTTT. As protein: CASSLPQQNSPLHF.

The V gene is TRBV15, the J gene TRBJ2-5; D may correspond to TRBD1 or TRBD2 (5 bases each). Trimming took off 8 bases at V and 2 bases at J, with 15 bases between the two ends. This CDR3 contains 14 residues. Germline V gives CDR1 LNHNV, CDR2 YYDKDF (reference sequence). The CDR3 DNA sequence: TGTGCCACCGTCCGGGACGTAGCGCAAGAGACCCAGTACTTC. This codes for CATVRDVAQETQYF.

This clonotype was seen only a few times. J is TRBJ1-1 and V is TRBV5-1; 7 bases agree with TRBD1. This CDR3 has 15 amino acids. V lost 0 bases and J lost 3; bases outside the gene matches: 5. Per germline, CDR1 SGHRS and CDR2 YFSETQ. The CDR3 nucleotides read TGCGCCAGCAGCTTGGTGGTAGGGGGCGACACTGAAGCTTTCTTT. It is translated as CASSLVVGGDTEAFF.

In this sample, this clonotype turned up a few times. The chain employs TRBV28 and TRBJ2-5; D unresolved. Per the germline V gene, CDR1 is MDHEN and CDR2 is SYDVKM. Between the trimmed V and J ends, which lost 1 base and 10 bases, there was a span of 13 bases. This CDR3 has 13 amino acids. CDR3 bases: TGTGCCAGCAGTTTATCTGCATCGATGGGCCAGTACTTC. Protein sequence: CASSLSASMGQYF.

The chain links TRBV10-3 to TRBJ2-7; 9 positions agree with TRBD1. CDR3 length equals 16 residues. Unmatched junction bases numbered 12, after V lost 3 bases and J lost 6 bases. Germline V CDR1 and CDR2: ENHRY, SYGVKD. The chain's CDR3 is CAISEGTGPRAREQYF. CDR3 in DNA: TGTGCCATCAGTGAAGGGACAGGGCCTCGAGCTCGCGAGCAGTACTTC.

This clonotype was counted ten times or more. The chain is built from TRBV9 and TRBJ1-2, with D unclear. Trimming cost V 0 bases and J 4 bases, with 13 bases left between them. The CDR3 runs 15 residues. Germline V gene data show CDR1 as SGDLS and CDR2 as YYNGEE. The DNA of the CDR3 is TGTGCCAGCAGCGTAGGGGGAAGTGACGGCTATGGCTACACCTTC. This encodes CASSVGGSDGYGYTF. The full variable domain, completed using reference TRBV9 and TRBJ1-2, is DSGVTQTPKHLITATGQRVTLRCSPRSGDLSVYWYQQSLDQGLQFLIQYYNGEERAKGNILERFSAQQFPDLHSELNLSSLELGDSALYFCASSVGGSDGYGYTFGSGTRLTVV.

The table lists this clonotype with a few counts. The V gene is TRBV2, the J gene TRBJ2-7, with TRBD1 matching 7 bases. CDR3 length: 14 residues. The V gene end was trimmed by 2 bases and the J gene end by 2 bases; junction bases not matched to a gene: 3. Germline V gene sequence: CDR1 SNHLY, CDR2 FYNNEI. The CDR3 bases are TGTGCCAGCAGTGAACAGGGACAGACCTACGAGCAGTACTTC. Its translation is CASSEQGQTYEQYF.